This T cell receptor (beta chain) came from a study of graft-versus-host responses after intestinal transplantation. Study-level information: All recipients were given anti-thymocyte globulin induction, and tacrolimus and steroids were then administered for 2 to 3 years.

This clone was observed a single time. Its antigen is as yet unknown. Germline V gene sequence: CDR1 SGHDN, CDR2 FVKESK. The CDR3 contains 14 residues. The V and J ends lost 4 bases and 5 bases, in that order; junction bases with no gene match: 4. The repertoire was sequenced with immunoSEQ multiplex PCR; TCRdb's copy has only in-frame clones and lacks some. The table shows just over 70,000 clones, with about 87% occurring only once. The sample was unstimulated CD4+ T cells sorted from spleen or lymph node cells, taken before transplant. The chain joins TRBV14 to TRBJ2-1; 8 nucleotides align to TRBD1. The source is a human donor who was the organ donor for an intestinal transplant. CDR3 in amino acids: CASSPRQGNNEQFF. In nucleotides, the CDR3 is TGTGCCAGCAGCCCCAGACAGGGGAACAATGAGCAGTTCTTC.